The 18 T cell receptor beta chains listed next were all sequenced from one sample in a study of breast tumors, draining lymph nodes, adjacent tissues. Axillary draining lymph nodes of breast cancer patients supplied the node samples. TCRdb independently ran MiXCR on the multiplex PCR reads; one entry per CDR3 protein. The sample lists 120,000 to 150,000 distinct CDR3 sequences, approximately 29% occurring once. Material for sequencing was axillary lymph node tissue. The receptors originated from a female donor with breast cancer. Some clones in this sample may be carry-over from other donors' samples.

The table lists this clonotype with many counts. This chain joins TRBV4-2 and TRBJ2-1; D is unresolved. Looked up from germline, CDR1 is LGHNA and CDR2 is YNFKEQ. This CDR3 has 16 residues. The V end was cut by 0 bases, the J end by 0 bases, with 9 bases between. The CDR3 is CASSQDLARSYNEQFF. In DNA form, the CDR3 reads TGTGCCAGCAGCCAAGATCTGGCCCGCTCCTACAATGAGCAGTTCTTC.

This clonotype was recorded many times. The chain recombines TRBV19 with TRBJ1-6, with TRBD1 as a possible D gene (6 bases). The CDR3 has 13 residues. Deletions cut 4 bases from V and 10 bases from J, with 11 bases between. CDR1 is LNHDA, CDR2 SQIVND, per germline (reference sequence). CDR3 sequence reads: CASSTGVDSPLHF. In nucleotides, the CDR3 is TGTGCCAGTAGTACAGGGGTCGACTCACCCCTCCACTTT.

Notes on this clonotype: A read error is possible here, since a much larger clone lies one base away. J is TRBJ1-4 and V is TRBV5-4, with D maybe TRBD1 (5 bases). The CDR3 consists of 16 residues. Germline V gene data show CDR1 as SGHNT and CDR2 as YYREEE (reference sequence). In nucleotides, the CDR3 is TGTGCCAGCAGCCGGGGTTTGGGGACCACTAATGAAAAACTGTCTTTT. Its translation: CASSRGLGTTNEKLSF.

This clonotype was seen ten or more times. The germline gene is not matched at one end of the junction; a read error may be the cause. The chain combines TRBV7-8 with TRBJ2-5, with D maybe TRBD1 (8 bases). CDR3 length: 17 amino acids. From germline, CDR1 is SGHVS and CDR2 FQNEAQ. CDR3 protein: CASSLAPGQGAGEPQYF. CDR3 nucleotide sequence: TGTGCCAGCAGCTTAGCCCCCGGGCAGGGGGCGGGAGAGCCCCAGTACTTC.

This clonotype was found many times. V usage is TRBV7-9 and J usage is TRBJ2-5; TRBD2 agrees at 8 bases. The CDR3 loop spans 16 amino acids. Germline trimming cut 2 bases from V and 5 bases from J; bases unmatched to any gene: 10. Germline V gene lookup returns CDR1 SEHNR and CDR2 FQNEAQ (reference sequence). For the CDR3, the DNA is TGTGCCAGCAGCTTAATGGGCGGGGGGTTTCAGGAGACCCAGTACTTC. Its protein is CASSLMGGGFQETQYF.

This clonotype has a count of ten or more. The CDR3 coding sequence is TGTGCCAGCAGTCCACCCTGGCTAGCGGGGTCCTCCAGCACAGATACGCAGTATTTT. Translation gives CASSPPWLAGSSSTDTQYF. The chain is built from TRBV6-4 and TRBJ2-3; 9 bases line up with TRBD2. The germline V gene has CDR1 MRHNA and CDR2 SNTAGT. CDR3 length equals 19 residues. V trimming: 5 bases; J trimming: 0 bases; junction bases outside the gene matches: 15.

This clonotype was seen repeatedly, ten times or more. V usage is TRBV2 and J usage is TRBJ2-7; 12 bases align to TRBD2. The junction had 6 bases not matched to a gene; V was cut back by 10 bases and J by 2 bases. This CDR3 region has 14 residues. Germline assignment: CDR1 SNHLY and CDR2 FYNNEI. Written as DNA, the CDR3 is TGTGCCATAACAGGACTAGCGGGGCCCTACGAGCAGTACTTC. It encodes CAITGLAGPYEQYF.

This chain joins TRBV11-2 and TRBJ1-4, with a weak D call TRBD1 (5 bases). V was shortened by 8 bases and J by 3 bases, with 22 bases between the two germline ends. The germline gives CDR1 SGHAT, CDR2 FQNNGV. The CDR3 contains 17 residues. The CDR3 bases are TGTGCCAGCGCGCAGGGTGGGACGAGGGGCGCTAATGAAAAACTGTTTTTT. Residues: CASAQGGTRGANEKLFF.

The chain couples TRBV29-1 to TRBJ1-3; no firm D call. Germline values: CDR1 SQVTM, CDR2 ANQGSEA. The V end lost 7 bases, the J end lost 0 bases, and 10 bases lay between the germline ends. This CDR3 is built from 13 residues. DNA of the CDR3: TGCAGCGCACGCCCTTTCTCTGGAAACACCATATATTTT. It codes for CSARPFSGNTIYF.

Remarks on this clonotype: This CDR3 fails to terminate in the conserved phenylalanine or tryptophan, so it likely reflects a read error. The CDR3 DNA reads as TGTGCCAGCGCCCGCGGTGGGTCCTGCAATGAGCAGTTCGTC. Protein sequence: CASARGGSCNEQFV. The V and J genes are TRBV11-2 and TRBJ2-1; D call uncertain. Germline V gives CDR1 SGHAT, CDR2 FQNNGV. The CDR3 runs 14 residues.

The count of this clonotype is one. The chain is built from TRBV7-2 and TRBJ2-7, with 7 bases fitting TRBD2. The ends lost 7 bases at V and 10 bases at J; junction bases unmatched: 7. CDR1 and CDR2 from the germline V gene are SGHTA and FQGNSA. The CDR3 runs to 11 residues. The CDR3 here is CASKAGRNQYV. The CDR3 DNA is TGTGCCAGCAAAGCGGGGCGCAATCAGTACGTC.

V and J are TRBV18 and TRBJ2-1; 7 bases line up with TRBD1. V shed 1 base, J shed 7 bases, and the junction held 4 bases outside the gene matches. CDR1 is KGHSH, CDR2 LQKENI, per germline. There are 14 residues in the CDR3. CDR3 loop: CASSPRPGGNEQFF. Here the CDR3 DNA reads TGTGCCAGCTCACCACGGCCAGGGGGAAATGAGCAGTTCTTC.

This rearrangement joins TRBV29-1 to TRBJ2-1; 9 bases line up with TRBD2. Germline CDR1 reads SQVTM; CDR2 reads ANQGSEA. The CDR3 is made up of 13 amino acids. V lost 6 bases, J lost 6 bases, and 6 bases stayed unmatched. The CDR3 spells CSVRAGGSNEQFF. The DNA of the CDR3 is TGCAGCGTCCGAGCGGGGGGAAGCAATGAGCAGTTCTTC.

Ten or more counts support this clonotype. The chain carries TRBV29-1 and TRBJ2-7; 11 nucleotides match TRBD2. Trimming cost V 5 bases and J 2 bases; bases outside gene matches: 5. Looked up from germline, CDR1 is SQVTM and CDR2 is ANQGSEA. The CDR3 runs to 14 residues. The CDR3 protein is CSVRGTSGTYEQYF. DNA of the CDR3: TGCAGCGTTCGGGGGACTAGCGGTACCTACGAGCAGTACTTC.

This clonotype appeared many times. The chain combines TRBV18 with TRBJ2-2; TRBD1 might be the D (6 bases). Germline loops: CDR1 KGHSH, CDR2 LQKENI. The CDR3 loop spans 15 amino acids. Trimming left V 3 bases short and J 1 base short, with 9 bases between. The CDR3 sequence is CASSPPGQNTGELFF. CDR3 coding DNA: TGTGCCAGCTCACCCCCGGGACAGAACACCGGGGAGCTGTTTTTT.

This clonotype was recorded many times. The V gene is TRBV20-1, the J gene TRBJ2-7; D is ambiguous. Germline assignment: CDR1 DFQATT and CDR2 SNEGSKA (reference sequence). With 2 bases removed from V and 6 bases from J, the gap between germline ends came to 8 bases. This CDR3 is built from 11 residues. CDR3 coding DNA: TGCAGTGCTAGAAGCCACATCGAGCAGTACTTC. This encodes CSARSHIEQYF.

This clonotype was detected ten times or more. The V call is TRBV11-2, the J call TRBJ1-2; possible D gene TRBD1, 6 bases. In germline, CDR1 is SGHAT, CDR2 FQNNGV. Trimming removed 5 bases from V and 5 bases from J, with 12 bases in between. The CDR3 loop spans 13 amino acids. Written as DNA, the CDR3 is TGTGCCAGCAGCAAGGACAGCTTTTATGGCTACACCTTC. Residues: CASSKDSFYGYTF.

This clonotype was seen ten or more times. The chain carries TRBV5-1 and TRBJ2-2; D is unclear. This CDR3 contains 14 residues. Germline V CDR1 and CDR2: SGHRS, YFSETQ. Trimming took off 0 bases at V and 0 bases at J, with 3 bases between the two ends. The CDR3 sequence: CASSLGSNTGELFF. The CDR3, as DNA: TGCGCCAGCAGCTTGGGATCGAACACCGGGGAGCTGTTTTTT.